A single sample is the source of the 30 T cell receptor beta chains below, sequenced in a study of OX40 agonist ivuxolimab in advanced cancers. The assay was immunoSEQ multiplex PCR, and TCRdb's table has in-frame clones only and misses some. The sample shows 80,000 or so clones, about 92% of them seen only once. The material sequenced was CD4+ or CD8+ T cells sorted from blood, taken in a trial of the OX40 agonist ivuxolimab. All receptors come from an adult with an advanced solid tumor such as melanoma, head and neck, liver or kidney cancer.

V usage is TRBV10-1 and J usage is TRBJ1-2, with unresolved D. This CDR3 region has 14 residues. In germline, CDR1 is WNHNN, CDR2 SYGVQD (reference sequence). Trimming stripped 6 bases from V and 2 bases from J, with 13 bases between. For the CDR3, the DNA is TGCGCCAGCAGCCCCTTGCGGGTGAACTATGGCTACACCTTC. Translation gives CASSPLRVNYGYTF.

The V call is TRBV7-9, the J call TRBJ2-7; either TRBD1 or TRBD2 may supply D (5 bases each). This CDR3 has 15 residues. With 4 bases removed from V and 2 bases from J, the gap between germline ends came to 15 bases. The germline gives CDR1 SEHNR, CDR2 FQNEAQ (reference sequence). This CDR3 is CASSSPGEGTYEQYF. CDR3 bases: TGTGCCAGCAGCTCACCTGGAGAGGGGACCTACGAGCAGTACTTC.

V usage is TRBV7-6 and J usage is TRBJ2-3; 7 nucleotides match TRBD2. Germline values: CDR1 SGHVS, CDR2 FNYEAQ. This CDR3 is built from 17 residues. Losses at the gene ends were 1 base for V and 4 bases for J; bases not matched to a gene: 11. The CDR3 spells CASSLDWGGSTADTQYF. DNA for the CDR3: TGTGCCAGCAGCTTAGATTGGGGCGGGAGTACCGCAGATACGCAGTATTTT.

This chain uses TRBV7-8 with TRBJ1-1; 9 bases match TRBD1. This CDR3 region has 14 residues. The germline V gene encodes CDR1 SGHVS and CDR2 FQNEAQ. Trimming took 5 bases from V and 11 from J; bases not matched to a gene: 12. CDR3: CASSPRTGGGKAFF. CDR3 DNA sequence: TGTGCCAGCAGCCCCAGAACAGGGGGCGGTAAGGCTTTCTTT.

The chain couples TRBV9 to TRBJ2-7; D is ambiguous. The germline CDR1 and CDR2 sequences are SGDLS and YYNGEE. This CDR3 region has 14 residues. V was shortened by 0 bases and J by 6 bases, with 13 bases between the two germline ends. CDR3 in amino acids: CASSVDGLKGEQYF. In nucleotides, the CDR3 is TGTGCCAGCAGCGTAGACGGTTTAAAGGGCGAGCAGTACTTC. The variable domain in full, with the rest retrieved from reference TRBV9 and TRBJ2-7, is DSGVTQTPKHLITATGQRVTLRCSPRSGDLSVYWYQQSLDQGLQFLIQYYNGEERAKGNILERFSAQQFPDLHSELNLSSLELGDSALYFCASSVDGLKGEQYFGPGTRLTVT.

V usage is TRBV4-3 and J usage is TRBJ1-2; no firm D call. V gave up 1 base and J gave up 0 bases, with 9 bases separating them. Germline CDR1 and CDR2: LGHNA and YSLEER. The CDR3 totals 15 residues. The CDR3 DNA reads TGCGCCAGCAGCCAAGGTATAACTTCTAACTATGGCTACACCTTC. Translating it yields CASSQGITSNYGYTF.

The chain is built from TRBV19 and TRBJ2-5, with 7 positions matching TRBD1. After removal of 0 bases from V and 2 bases from J, the junction contained 3 bases not matched to a gene. CDR3 length equals 15 residues. Germline-derived CDR1 and CDR2 are LNHDA and SQIVND (reference sequence). The CDR3 region is CASSIDTGQQETQYF. DNA for the CDR3: TGTGCCAGTAGTATAGATACGGGACAGCAAGAGACCCAGTACTTC.

The V call is TRBV10-3, the J call TRBJ1-3; D remains unclear. Germline CDR1 is ENHRY and CDR2 is SYGVKD. With 5 bases removed from V and 3 bases from J, the gap between germline ends came to 11 bases. This CDR3 has 14 amino acids. The CDR3 DNA sequence: TGTGCCATCAGTTCTCCAGAGAATGGAAACACCATATATTTT. Amino acid sequence: CAISSPENGNTIYF.

The chain couples TRBV30 to TRBJ1-5; the match to TRBD1 covers 11 bases. Germline-derived CDR1 and CDR2 are GTSNPN and SVGIG (reference sequence). J lost 4 bases, V lost 5 bases, and 1 base had no gene match. CDR3 length: 13 residues. CDR3 sequence: CAWGTGGNQPQHF. Here the CDR3 DNA reads TGTGCCTGGGGGACAGGGGGGAATCAGCCCCAGCATTTT.

This chain joins TRBV9 and TRBJ2-3; TRBD2 matches at 9 bases. Germline V lookup: CDR1 SGDLS, CDR2 YYNGEE. This CDR3 has 16 residues. Trimming took 0 bases from V and 1 from J; bases not matched to a gene: 3. In DNA form, the CDR3 reads TGTGCCAGCAGCGTAGTGGCTAGCGGGGGCACAGATACGCAGTATTTT. This codes for CASSVVASGGTDTQYF.

CDR3 nucleotides: TGTGCCACCAGCAGGGACAGGGGGCAAGAGACCCAGTACTTC. Protein sequence: CATSRDRGQETQYF. This chain connects TRBV15 to TRBJ2-5; 10 bases are shared with TRBD1. The CDR3 is 14 residues long. Unmatched junction bases numbered 0, after V lost 3 bases and J lost 2 bases. The germline V gene has CDR1 LNHNV and CDR2 YYDKDF (reference sequence).

This chain connects TRBV29-1 to TRBJ1-2; D is possibly TRBD1 (6 bases). The V end was cut by 6 bases, the J end by 5 bases, with 13 bases between. The germline V gene encodes CDR1 SQVTM and CDR2 ANQGSEA. The CDR3 is 12 residues long. In nucleotides, the CDR3 is TGCAGCGTGGGGGGCGGTTCATATGGCTACACCTTC. It encodes CSVGGGSYGYTF.

This clone was detected once. The gene calls are TRBV19 and TRBJ2-1, with D possibly matching TRBD1 (6 bases). CDR3 size: 14 residues. Germline V gene lookup returns CDR1 LNHDA and CDR2 SQIVND (reference sequence). V lost 8 bases, J lost 2 bases, and 13 bases lay in between. The CDR3 loop reads CASGHRATYNEQFF. The CDR3 nucleotides are TGTGCCAGTGGACACAGGGCCACCTACAATGAGCAGTTCTTC.

The genes are TRBV29-1 and TRBJ1-1; 7 positions agree with TRBD1. The CDR3 has 11 residues. Germline CDR1 and CDR2: SQVTM and ANQGSEA. Germline trimming cut 3 bases from V and 6 bases from J; bases unmatched to any gene: 1. As DNA, the CDR3 is TGCAGCGTTGACGACAGGGCTGAAGCTTTCTTT. Its translation is CSVDDRAEAFF.

The chain uses TRBV4-3 and TRBJ2-3; possible D gene TRBD2, 6 bases. Per the germline V gene, CDR1 is LGHNA and CDR2 is YSLEER. Trimming cost V 0 bases and J 2 bases, with 9 bases left between them. The CDR3 has 15 amino acids. The chain's CDR3 is CASSQDRGITDTQYF. CDR3 nucleotides: TGCGCCAGCAGCCAAGATCGGGGGATCACAGATACGCAGTATTTT.

This chain links TRBV7-2 with TRBJ2-3; TRBD1 aligns across 9 bases. Germline V lookup: CDR1 SGHTA, CDR2 FQGNSA. The CDR3 runs 16 residues. J lost 0 bases, V lost 4 bases, and 5 bases had no gene match. CDR3: CASSWGDRASTDTQYF. The DNA of the CDR3 is TGTGCCAGCAGCTGGGGGGACAGGGCAAGCACAGATACGCAGTATTTT. The full variable domain, completed using reference TRBV7-2 and TRBJ2-3, is GAGVSQSPSNKVTEKGKDVELRCDPISGHTALYWYRQSLGQGLEFLIYFQGNSAPDKSGLPSDRFSAERTGGSVSTLTIQRTQQEDSAVYLCASSWGDRASTDTQYFGPGTRLTVL.

A single count supports this clone. This chain connects TRBV7-9 to TRBJ2-7, with 14 nucleotides matching TRBD2. The CDR3 is made up of 18 amino acids. Germline-derived CDR1 and CDR2 are SEHNR and FQNEAQ (reference sequence). Trimming removed 5 bases from V and 7 bases from J; junction bases left unmatched: 16. The CDR3 bases are TGTGCCAGCAGCGGCCTCCCGACTAGCGGGGGGGCCTCGAGGGAGCAGTACTTC. Its translation: CASSGLPTSGGASREQYF.

V usage is TRBV14 and J usage is TRBJ1-6, with 10 positions matching TRBD1. With 0 bases clipped from V and 6 bases from J, the junction kept 11 bases outside the gene matches. The CDR3 consists of 19 residues. Looked up from germline, CDR1 is SGHDN and CDR2 is FVKESK. In DNA, the CDR3 is TGTGCCAGCAGCCAAGACTTCCGGGACAGGGGTCGTCGTAATTCACCCCTCCACTTT. Its translation is CASSQDFRDRGRRNSPLHF.

V and J are TRBV19 and TRBJ2-3, with D unresolved. There are 14 residues in the CDR3. Germline V gene sequence: CDR1 LNHDA, CDR2 SQIVND (reference sequence). Trimming took off 3 bases at V and 2 bases at J, with 9 bases between the two ends. CDR3 sequence: CASSIVLFTDTQYF. The CDR3 DNA reads as TGTGCCAGTAGTATTGTCTTGTTCACAGATACGCAGTATTTT.

The chain combines TRBV5-1 with TRBJ2-5; 7 nucleotides line up with TRBD1. The junction had 7 bases not matched to a gene; V was cut back by 3 bases and J by 2 bases. Germline V gene sequence: CDR1 SGHRS, CDR2 YFSETQ. This CDR3 is 15 amino acids long. The CDR3 DNA sequence: TGCGCCAGCAGCTCGGGACAGCAATTACAAGAGACCCAGTACTTC. Encoded protein: CASSSGQQLQETQYF.

This rearrangement joins TRBV28 to TRBJ2-7; the D is unclear. Deletions cut 8 bases from V and 5 bases from J, with 10 bases between. The CDR3 has 11 amino acids. Looked up from germline, CDR1 is MDHEN and CDR2 is SYDVKM. CDR3 residues: CASQSYDEQYF. CDR3 sequence (DNA): TGTGCCAGCCAAAGCTACGACGAGCAGTACTTC.

This chain links TRBV5-6 with TRBJ1-2, with 9 bases lining up with TRBD1. The CDR3 contains 14 residues. In germline, CDR1 is SGHDT, CDR2 YYEEEE. The V and J ends lost 0 bases and 7 bases, in that order; junction bases with no gene match: 4. The CDR3 DNA reads as TGTGCCAGCAGCTTGGGACAGGGGGGAGGTGGCTACACCTTC. Protein: CASSLGQGGGGYTF.

CDR3 sequence (DNA): TGCGCCAGCAGTGGGGGATTTTTCAATGAGCAGTTCTTC. The encoded protein is CASSGGFFNEQFF. V gene TRBV10-2 combines with J gene TRBJ2-1; D gene uncertain. The germline V and J ends were trimmed by 4 bases and 6 bases, with 10 bases remaining between them. Germline CDR1 WSHSY, CDR2 SAAADI. This CDR3 has 13 residues.

Only one count was recorded for this clone. The rearrangement links TRBV27 to TRBJ2-1; the match to TRBD2 covers 15 bases. Germline V gene sequence: CDR1 MNHEY, CDR2 SMNVEV (reference sequence). CDR3 length equals 16 residues. J lost 3 bases, V lost 11 bases, and 8 bases had no gene match. The CDR3 DNA is TGTGCCTCGGGACTAGCGGGAGGCGTGGGCTACAATGAGCAGTTCTTC. Its protein is CASGLAGGVGYNEQFF.

The J gene is TRBJ2-3, the V gene TRBV9, with D hard to call. The CDR3 is 16 amino acids. Per the germline V gene, CDR1 is SGDLS and CDR2 is YYNGEE. Trimming left V 0 bases short and J 2 bases short, with 13 bases between. CDR3 loop: CASSVGAARATDTQYF. CDR3 DNA: TGTGCCAGCAGCGTAGGGGCAGCTAGGGCCACAGATACGCAGTATTTT.

CDR3 in DNA: TGTGCCAGCAGCCCGGGACTAGCGGGAGCCGACCCCAATGAGCAGTTCTTC. Its protein is CASSPGLAGADPNEQFF. The chain uses TRBV5-6 and TRBJ2-1; TRBD2 matches at 14 bases. CDR1 is SGHDT and CDR2 is YYEEEE in the germline V gene. This CDR3 is 17 amino acids long. Trimming removed 4 bases from V and 6 bases from J; junction bases left unmatched: 9.

The CDR3 here is CASSHVAGGHYNEQFF. CDR3 DNA sequence: TGCGCCAGCAGCCACGTCGCGGGGGGCCACTACAATGAGCAGTTCTTC. This chain joins TRBV4-3 and TRBJ2-1; 8 positions match TRBD2. J lost 3 bases, V lost 3 bases, and 7 bases had no gene match. CDR3 size: 16 residues. CDR1 is LGHNA and CDR2 is YSLEER in the germline V gene.

This clone was found once. The rearrangement uses TRBV7-9 and TRBJ2-7; the match to TRBD2 covers 8 bases. V shed 4 bases and J 2 bases; nucleotides not matched to a gene: 7. CDR3 length: 15 residues. The germline gives CDR1 SEHNR, CDR2 FQNEAQ (reference sequence). CDR3 in amino acids: CASSSQREIPYEQYF. The CDR3 DNA is TGTGCCAGCAGCTCCCAGCGGGAGATTCCCTACGAGCAGTACTTC.

In its sample, this clone was seen a few times. The rearrangement uses TRBV19 and TRBJ1-6; 7 positions agree with TRBD1. J was trimmed by 9 bases and V by 6 bases; bases with no gene match: 5. The CDR3 has 13 residues. Per germline, CDR1 LNHDA and CDR2 SQIVND (reference sequence). The CDR3 DNA is TGTGCCAGTAGACCGACAGGGAGTTCACCCCTCCACTTT. This translates into CASRPTGSSPLHF.

The chain is built from TRBV12-5 and TRBJ1-5; perhaps TRBD1 as D (6 bases). Germline CDR1 reads LGHNT; CDR2 reads FRNRAP. The V end lost 1 base, the J end lost 1 base, and 11 bases lay between the germline ends. This CDR3 is 16 amino acids long. The CDR3 bases are TGTGCTAGTGGTTTGGACCCCGACAGGAGCAATCAGCCCCAGCATTTT. Its protein product is CASGLDPDRSNQPQHF.